A few counts support the clone carrying this T cell receptor beta chain. These data originate in a study of regulatory T cells in long-lasting Graves disease. CDR3 regions were amplified by Arm-PCR using iRepertoire HTBI primers to build TCR beta libraries. MiXCR, applied by TCRdb to the multiplex PCR reads, yields one record per CDR3 protein. The data show roughly 350,000 distinct CDR3 sequences, with roughly a sixth seen just once and 25% to 30% held by the top ten. Time point given: newly diagnosed GD, antithyroid drugs for less than 3 months. RNA isolated from PBMCs was used to make the TCR library. The same specimen was also included in a second study, on T cells in Graves' hyperthyroidism and ophthalmopathy.

The clonotype was recovered from a man aged 35 to 55 with Graves disease. Source: peripheral blood mononuclear cells (PBMCs), taken at new diagnosis, from a patient treated with antithyroid drugs.

CDR3 nucleotides: TGCGCCAGCAGCTTGGTTCCCAGGGAAACCGGGGAGCTGTTTTTT. This gives the protein CASSLVPRETGELFF. This chain links TRBV5-1 with TRBJ2-2, with D perhaps TRBD1 (5 bases). The germline V and J ends were trimmed by 0 bases and 5 bases, with 11 bases remaining between them. Germline CDR1 is SGHRS and CDR2 is YFSETQ. The CDR3 contains 15 residues.